These 9 T cell receptor beta chains were all obtained from the same sample, sequenced in a study of T-cell memory formation after mild COVID-19. One entry per CDR3 protein, called by TCRdb with MiXCR from the 5' RACE reads. The sample yields hundreds of thousands of distinct CDR3 sequences, 15% to 20% seen once. The sequenced sample consisted of PBMCs or a T cell subset sorted from them (not recorded which). Source of these receptors: an adult woman who had mild COVID-19 (a few samples of this study predate the infection). Cell type and time point are not known.

This clonotype was seen a few times. The V gene is TRBV4-2, the J gene TRBJ2-5; TRBD2 matches 9 bases. V dropped 4 bases and J dropped 5; count of bases not matched to a gene: 11. Germline loops: CDR1 LGHNA, CDR2 YNFKEQ. The CDR3 has 16 amino acids. CDR3 sequence (DNA): TGTGCCAGCAGCCCCGGGGGCGGGGGGGGCTGGGAGACCCAGTACTTC. Its protein is CASSPGGGGGWETQYF.

V gene TRBV7-9 combines with J gene TRBJ2-5, with D hard to call. Trimming took off 5 bases at V and 0 bases at J, with 10 bases between the two ends. The CDR3 extends over 14 amino acids. The germline V gene has CDR1 SEHNR and CDR2 FQNEAQ (reference sequence). The CDR3 is CASSRPRNQETQYF. The CDR3 DNA reads as TGTGCCAGCAGCCGGCCGCGGAACCAAGAGACCCAGTACTTC.

This chain uses TRBV9 with TRBJ1-2; 9 nucleotides line up with TRBD1. V shed 0 bases and J 8 bases; nucleotides not matched to a gene: 8. The CDR3 spans 15 residues. Germline CDR1 and CDR2: SGDLS and YYNGEE. CDR3 sequence reads: CASSVGDRAFEGYTF. The CDR3 DNA reads as TGTGCCAGCAGCGTAGGGGACAGGGCGTTTGAGGGCTACACCTTC.

This clonotype was observed a handful of times. The chain joins TRBV6-1 to TRBJ1-2, with a possible D match to TRBD1 (5 bases). V dropped 4 bases and J dropped 5 bases, with 11 bases sitting between them. The length of the CDR3 is 13 residues. Looked up from germline, CDR1 is MNHNS and CDR2 is SASEGT. DNA of the CDR3: TGTGCCAGCAGTGTAGGACATGAGTATGGCTACACCTTC. Its protein product is CASSVGHEYGYTF.

The table lists this clonotype with a few counts. The V call is TRBV20-1, the J call TRBJ2-1, with D unresolved. Germline V gives CDR1 DFQATT, CDR2 SNEGSKA (reference sequence). V was pared by 2 bases and J by 0 bases, with 11 bases between. CDR3 size: 15 residues. CDR3 loop: CSARPIGRSYNEQFF. CDR3 DNA: TGCAGTGCTAGACCCATAGGGCGCTCCTACAATGAGCAGTTCTTC.

This clonotype was detected ten times or more. The V gene is TRBV15, the J gene TRBJ2-2; D tentatively fits TRBD1 or TRBD2 (5 bases each). Trimming left V 4 bases short and J 9 bases short, with 15 bases between. The germline gives CDR1 LNHNV, CDR2 YYDKDF (reference sequence). The CDR3 is 14 amino acids. The CDR3 loop reads CATSTGDRVWELFF. Here the CDR3 DNA reads TGTGCCACCAGCACTGGGGACCGAGTGTGGGAGCTGTTTTTT.

This clonotype showed up just a few times. This chain joins TRBV7-6 and TRBJ2-7, with TRBD2 identical over 8 bases. The junction had 3 bases not matched to a gene; V was cut back by 1 base and J by 1 base. The CDR3 totals 15 residues. CDR1 is SGHVS and CDR2 is FNYEAQ in the germline V gene. The CDR3 DNA follows: TGTGCCAGCAGCTTAGAAGGGACTAGGTCCTACGAGCAGTACTTC. Protein sequence: CASSLEGTRSYEQYF.

The chain has TRBV5-1 and TRBJ1-1, with D tentatively TRBD1 (5 bases). Germline V gene data show CDR1 as SGHRS and CDR2 as YFSETQ. The CDR3 contains 17 residues. Trimming pared 0 bases from V and 1 base from J, leaving 16 bases between. CDR3 sequence reads: CASSLGVGRQPNTEAFF. As DNA, the CDR3 is TGCGCCAGCAGCTTGGGGGTGGGAAGACAGCCGAACACTGAAGCTTTCTTT.

This clonotype appeared a few times. V usage is TRBV18 and J usage is TRBJ2-3; 7 bases match TRBD2. V trimming: 3 bases; J trimming: 2 bases; junction bases outside the gene matches: 2. The CDR3 is 14 residues long. Germline CDR1 KGHSH, CDR2 LQKENI. The CDR3 nucleotides read TGTGCCAGCTCACCCAAGCGGGACACAGATACGCAGTATTTT. This gives the protein CASSPKRDTDTQYF.